At least ten counts were recorded for the clone carrying this T cell receptor (beta chain). Antigen specificity is unknown. The CDR3 goes on 3 residues after the read ends, and that part is filled in from the germline J gene. The CDR3 sequence is 14 residues long. Germline CDR1 is SGHVS and CDR2 is FQNEAQ. V shed 2 bases and J shed 4 bases, with 12 bases lying between them. This specimen belongs to a study of T cell clonality in common variable immunodeficiency. Study outcomes and limitations: What drives increased CVID clonality needs T cell subpopulation sequencing. CVID patient heterogeneity limited repertoire-clinical complication correlations. Reportedly, TCR beta sequences from common variable immunodeficiency showed fewer deletions and N-nucleotide insertions.

Measured with immunoSEQ multiplex PCR; TCRdb has only the in-frame clones, and not every one. The sample yields about 31,000 clones, without any singletons. Most patients and controls had Caucasian heritage. The clonotype originates from a person aged 18-70 years in good health. The V call is TRBV7-8, the J call TRBJ2-7, with D maybe TRBD2 (6 bases). Sequencing input: peripheral blood mononuclear cells. CDR3 bases read: TGTGCCAGCAGCTTAAGGAGGGGCCCATACGAG. It specifies CASSLRRGPYE. In full, the CDR3 is CASSLRRGPYEQYF. Full variable domain (remainder filled in from reference TRBV7-8 and TRBJ2-7): GAGVSQSPRYKVAKRGQDVALRCDPISGHVSLFWYQQALGQGPEFLTYFQNEAQLDKSGLPSDRFFAERPEGSVSTLKIQRTQQEDSAVYLCASSLRRGPYEQYFGPGTRLTVT.